These 19 T cell receptor beta chains originate from one sample sequenced in a study of control samples from healthy donors and cancer patients. Repertoires were generated with immunoSEQ multiplex PCR, while TCRdb's copy carries only in-frame clones and drops some. The sample has about 89,000 clones, about 83% seen once. Sample: blood. The receptors stem from a woman in her thirties or forties in good health.

The chain carries TRBV12-1 and TRBJ2-7; the D call TRBD2 from the table was never checked on the DNA. TRBV12-1 is a pseudogene locus. The CDR3 has 13 amino acids. In DNA form, the CDR3 reads TGTGCCAGCAGCTTTGGGCCGAGGTGCGAGCAGTACTTC. This codes for CASSFGPRCEQYF.

This chain uses TRBV6-4 with TRBJ1-1, with 9 bases that match TRBD1. Germline CDR1 is MRHNA and CDR2 is SNTAGT. The CDR3 consists of 14 residues. Germline trimming cut 8 bases from V and 4 bases from J; bases unmatched to any gene: 8. This CDR3 is CASARQGGSTEAFF. DNA of the CDR3: TGTGCCAGCGCCCGACAGGGGGGAAGCACTGAAGCTTTCTTT.

Here the CDR3 DNA reads TGTGCCAGCAGCCTCTACCAGGAAGCTTTCTTT. Translated: CASSLYQEAFF. The chain has TRBV7-2 and TRBJ1-1; no clear D. The CDR3 has 11 residues. Germline V gene lookup returns CDR1 SGHTA and CDR2 FQGNSA. V was trimmed by 5 bases and J by 8 bases, leaving 9 bases between them.

This clone showed up just a few times. The rearrangement links TRBV6-5 to TRBJ1-4; TRBD1 is a possible D gene (6 bases). Germline CDR1 reads MNHEY; CDR2 reads SVGAGI. Trimming shortened V by 6 bases and J by 1 base, and 12 bases separated the two germline ends. This CDR3 is built from 15 residues. CDR3 amino acids: CASRTRGQTNEKLFF. DNA for the CDR3: TGTGCCAGCAGGACACGGGGGCAAACTAATGAAAAACTGTTTTTT.

The genes are TRBV5-4 and TRBJ1-2; unclear D gene. Trimming took 5 bases from V and 2 from J, leaving 13 bases between them. The CDR3 has 14 amino acids. CDR1 is SGHNT, CDR2 YYREEE, per germline (reference sequence). DNA of the CDR3: TGTGCCAGCAGTGGGAGGCAGCCCAACTATGGCTACACCTTC. It encodes CASSGRQPNYGYTF.

This chain connects TRBV5-4 to TRBJ2-2, with a weak D call TRBD2 (5 bases). CDR3 length: 15 amino acids. Germline loops: CDR1 SGHNT, CDR2 YYREEE (reference sequence). V was cut by 1 base and J by 2 bases, with 9 bases left in between. DNA for the CDR3: TGTGCCAGCAGCTTGAGCGGTGGTAACACCGGGGAGCTGTTTTTT. It yields the protein CASSLSGGNTGELFF. The whole variable domain, remainder taken from reference TRBV5-4 and TRBJ2-2, is ETGVTQSPTHLIKTRGQQVTLRCSSQSGHNTVSWYQQALGQGPQFIFQYYREEENGRGNFPPRFSGLQFPNYSSELNVNALELDDSALYLCASSLSGGNTGELFFGEGSRLTVL.

This chain joins TRBV18 and TRBJ1-2; no firm D call. The V gene's germline CDR1 is KGHSH and CDR2 LQKENI. The CDR3 runs 20 residues. The germline V and J ends were trimmed by 3 bases and 3 bases, with 29 bases remaining between them. CDR3 coding DNA: TGTGCCAGCTCACCGACCAAATCGACTTTAAGAAGGGAATGGGACTATGGCTACACCTTC. As protein: CASSPTKSTLRREWDYGYTF. Filled out from reference TRBV18 and TRBJ1-2, the complete variable domain reads NAGVMQNPRHLVRRRGQEARLRCSPMKGHSHVYWYRQLPEEGLKFMVYLQKENIIDESGMPKERFSAEFPKEGPSILRIQQVVRGDSAAYFCASSPTKSTLRREWDYGYTFGSGTRLTVV.

The chain employs TRBV3-1 (or the pseudogene TRBV3-2) and TRBJ2-3; D gene uncertain. The V gene's germline CDR1 is LGHDT and CDR2 YNNKEL (reference sequence). The CDR3 sequence is 15 residues long. The V end lost 1 base, the J end lost 2 bases, and 10 bases lay between the germline ends. The CDR3 loop reads CASSQALGHTDTQYF. DNA of the CDR3: TGTGCCAGCAGCCAAGCCCTAGGGCACACAGATACGCAGTATTTT.

This chain links TRBV2 with TRBJ1-3; D not resolved. There are 13 residues in the CDR3. Deletions cut 10 bases from V and 3 bases from J, with 13 bases between. Per germline, CDR1 SNHLY and CDR2 FYNNEI. CDR3 DNA sequence: TGTGCCACTAAGGGAGGGTTTGGAAACACCATATATTTT. Translated, it gives CATKGGFGNTIYF.

This chain links TRBV11-3 with TRBJ2-7; no clear D. Germline V gene sequence: CDR1 SGHNT, CDR2 YENEEA. Trimming removed 1 base from V and 3 bases from J, with 7 bases in between. The CDR3 totals 13 residues. CDR3 DNA: TGTGCCAGCAGCTTAGCCGCAGGCTACGAGCAGTACTTC. Its translation is CASSLAAGYEQYF.

The V gene is TRBV9, the J gene TRBJ1-4; TRBD1 aligns across 10 bases. Germline assignment: CDR1 SGDLS and CDR2 YYNGEE. The CDR3 consists of 15 residues. Germline trimming cut 2 bases from V and 5 bases from J; bases unmatched to any gene: 3. The CDR3 is CASSVTTGGNEKLFF. Written as DNA, the CDR3 is TGTGCCAGCAGCGTCACGACAGGGGGCAATGAAAAACTGTTTTTT.

The chain recombines TRBV14 with TRBJ2-2, with TRBD2 identical over 7 bases. The trim removed 4 bases at V and 0 bases at J, leaving 8 bases unmatched. This CDR3 spans 17 amino acids. Germline CDR1 SGHDN, CDR2 FVKESK. CDR3 in DNA: TGTGCCAGCAGCCTCCGACTAAGCGGGGCGAACACCGGGGAGCTGTTTTTT. Its translation is CASSLRLSGANTGELFF.

The chain uses TRBV14 and TRBJ1-6, with D hard to call. Trimming removed 4 bases at V and 9 bases at J, with 10 bases between. In germline, CDR1 is SGHDN, CDR2 FVKESK. The length of the CDR3 is 13 residues. CDR3 sequence (DNA): TGTGCCAGCAGCCTCCAAGGGAGTTCACCCCTCCACTTT. Amino acid sequence: CASSLQGSSPLHF.

This chain links TRBV6-5 with TRBJ2-7; D unresolved. The V and J ends lost 7 bases and 2 bases respectively, with 9 bases between them. Germline CDR1 reads MNHEY; CDR2 reads SVGAGI. The CDR3 extends over 12 amino acids. CDR3 region: CASKTSTYEQYF. DNA of the CDR3: TGTGCCAGCAAGACATCCACCTACGAGCAGTACTTC.

The rearrangement joins TRBV9 to TRBJ1-2; TRBD1 is a possible D gene (5 bases). This CDR3 is 15 amino acids long. Germline V gene data show CDR1 as SGDLS and CDR2 as YYNGEE. V was trimmed by 0 bases and J by 0 bases, leaving 9 bases between them. The CDR3 spells CASSVGTGANYGYTF. For the CDR3, the DNA is TGTGCCAGCAGCGTAGGAACAGGCGCTAACTATGGCTACACCTTC.

V is TRBV6-4 and J is TRBJ2-2; 10 nucleotides align to TRBD2. The germline CDR1 and CDR2 sequences are MRHNA and SNTAGT. The CDR3 contains 15 residues. V lost 6 bases, J lost 4 bases, and 5 bases stayed unmatched. The CDR3 nucleotides are TGTGCCAGCAGCCCTAGCGGGGGCGGCACCGGGGAGCTGTTTTTT. Protein sequence: CASSPSGGGTGELFF.

The genes are TRBV30 and TRBJ2-7; D is unclear. The V gene's germline CDR1 is GTSNPN and CDR2 SVGIG (reference sequence). The CDR3 totals 13 residues. V shed 3 bases and J shed 3 bases, with 12 bases lying between them. CDR3 coding DNA: TGTGCCTGGAGGGTGGGTGAGTTCTACGAGCAGTACTTC. Its translation is CAWRVGEFYEQYF. Based on the CDR3 plus reference TRBV30 and TRBJ2-7, the full variable domain is SQTIHQWPATLVQPVGSPLSLECTVEGTSNPNLYWYRQAAGRGLQLLFYSVGIGQISSEVPQNLSASRPQDRQFILSSKKLLLSDSGFYLCAWRVGEFYEQYFGPGTRLTVT.

The chain has TRBV11-3 and TRBJ1-2; D is unresolved. This CDR3 is 13 amino acids long. V was cut by 1 base and J by 3 bases, with 6 bases left in between. Per germline, CDR1 SGHNT and CDR2 YENEEA. The chain's CDR3 is CASSLARYYGYTF. The CDR3 bases are TGTGCCAGCAGCTTAGCCAGATACTATGGCTACACCTTC.

The chain employs TRBV5-6 and TRBJ1-1; D possibly corresponds to TRBD1 (5 bases). CDR3 size: 15 residues. Deletions cut 2 bases from V and 2 bases from J, with 13 bases between. Germline V gives CDR1 SGHDT, CDR2 YYEEEE. The CDR3 bases are TGTGCCAGCAGCTTCCCAGACAGACCCAACACTGAAGCTTTCTTT. Its protein is CASSFPDRPNTEAFF.